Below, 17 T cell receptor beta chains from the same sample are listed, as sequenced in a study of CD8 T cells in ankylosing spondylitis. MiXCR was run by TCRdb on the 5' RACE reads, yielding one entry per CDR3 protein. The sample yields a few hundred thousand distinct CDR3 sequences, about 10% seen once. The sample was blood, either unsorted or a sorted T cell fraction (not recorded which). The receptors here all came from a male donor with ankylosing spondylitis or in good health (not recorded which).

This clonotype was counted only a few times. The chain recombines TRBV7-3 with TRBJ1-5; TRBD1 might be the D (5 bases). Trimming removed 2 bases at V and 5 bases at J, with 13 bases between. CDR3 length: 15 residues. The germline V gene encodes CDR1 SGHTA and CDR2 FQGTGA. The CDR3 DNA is TGTGCCAGCAGCTTACGAAAGAGGGACGATCAGCCCCAGCATTTT. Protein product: CASSLRKRDDQPQHF.

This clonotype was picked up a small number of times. CDR3 in DNA: TGTGCCAGCAGCCCCGTACCTTCACTGAGCTCTATTTACAATGAGCAGTTCTTC. This encodes CASSPVPSLSSIYNEQFF. The chain couples TRBV12-3 or TRBV12-4 to TRBJ2-1, with no clear D. CDR3 size: 18 residues. Trimming took 6 bases from V and 4 from J, leaving 25 bases between them.

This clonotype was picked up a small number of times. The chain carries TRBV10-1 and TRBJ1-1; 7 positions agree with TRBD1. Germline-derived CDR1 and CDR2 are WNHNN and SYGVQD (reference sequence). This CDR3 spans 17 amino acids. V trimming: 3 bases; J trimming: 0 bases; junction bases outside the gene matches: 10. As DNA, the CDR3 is TGCGCCAGCAGTGATCGCCCCCGGGGGACAGTGAACACTGAAGCTTTCTTT. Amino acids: CASSDRPRGTVNTEAFF.

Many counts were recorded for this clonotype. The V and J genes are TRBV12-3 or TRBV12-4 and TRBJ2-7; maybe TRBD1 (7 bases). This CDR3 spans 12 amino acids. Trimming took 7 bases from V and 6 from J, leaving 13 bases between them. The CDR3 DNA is TGTGCCAGCACCTCAGGGGGGCTCGAGCAGTACTTC. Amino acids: CASTSGGLEQYF.

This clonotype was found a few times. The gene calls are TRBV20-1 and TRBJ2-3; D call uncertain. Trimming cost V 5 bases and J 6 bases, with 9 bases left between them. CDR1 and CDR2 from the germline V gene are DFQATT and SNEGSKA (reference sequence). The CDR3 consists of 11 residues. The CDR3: CSARALDTQYF. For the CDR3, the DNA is TGCAGTGCTCGGGCCCTTGATACGCAGTATTTT.

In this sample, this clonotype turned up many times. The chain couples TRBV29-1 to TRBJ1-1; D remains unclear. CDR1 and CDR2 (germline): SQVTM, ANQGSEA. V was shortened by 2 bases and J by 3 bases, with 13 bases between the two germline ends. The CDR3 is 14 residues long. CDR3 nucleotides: TGCAGCGTTGAATTACGGTCGGACTACACTGAAGCTTTCTTT. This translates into CSVELRSDYTEAFF.

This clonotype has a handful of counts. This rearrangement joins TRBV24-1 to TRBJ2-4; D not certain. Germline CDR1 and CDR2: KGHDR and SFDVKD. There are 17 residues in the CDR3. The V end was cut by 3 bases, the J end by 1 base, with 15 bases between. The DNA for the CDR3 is TGTGCCACCAGTGATCCCCCCGCCAAGGGCGCCAAAAACATTCAGTACTTC. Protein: CATSDPPAKGAKNIQYF.

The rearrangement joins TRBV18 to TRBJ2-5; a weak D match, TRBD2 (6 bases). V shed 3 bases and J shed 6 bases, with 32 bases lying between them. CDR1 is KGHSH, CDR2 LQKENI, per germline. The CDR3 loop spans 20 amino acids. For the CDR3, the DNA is TGTGCCAGCTCACCGTTCGTCTCGGAAACCCCGCATGAGGGGAGGAAGACCCAGTACTTC. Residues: CASSPFVSETPHEGRKTQYF.

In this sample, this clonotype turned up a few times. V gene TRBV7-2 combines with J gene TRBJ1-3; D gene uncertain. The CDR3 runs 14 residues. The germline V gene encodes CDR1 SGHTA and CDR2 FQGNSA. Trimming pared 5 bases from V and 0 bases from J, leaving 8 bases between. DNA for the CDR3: TGTGCCAGCAGCCCGGCGAGCTCTGGAAACACCATATATTTT. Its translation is CASSPASSGNTIYF.

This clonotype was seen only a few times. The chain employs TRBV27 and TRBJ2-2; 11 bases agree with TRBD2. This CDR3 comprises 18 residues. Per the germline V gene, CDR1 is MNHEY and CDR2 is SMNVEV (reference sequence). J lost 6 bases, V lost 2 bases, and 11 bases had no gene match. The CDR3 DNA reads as TGTGCCAGCAGTTTAACCCCGCTAGCGGGGGGTCACGCCGGGGAGCTGTTTTTT. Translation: CASSLTPLAGGHAGELFF.

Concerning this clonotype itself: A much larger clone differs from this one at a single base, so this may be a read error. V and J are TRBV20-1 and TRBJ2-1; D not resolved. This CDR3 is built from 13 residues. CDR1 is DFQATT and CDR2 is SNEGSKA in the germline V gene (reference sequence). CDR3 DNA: TGCAGTGCTAGAGTCCTCCGATACAATGTGCAGTTCTTC. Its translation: CSARVLRYNVQFF.

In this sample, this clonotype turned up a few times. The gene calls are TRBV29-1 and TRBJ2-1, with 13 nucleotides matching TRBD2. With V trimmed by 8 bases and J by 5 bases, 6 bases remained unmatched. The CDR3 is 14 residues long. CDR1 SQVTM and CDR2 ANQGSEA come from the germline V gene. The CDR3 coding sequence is TGCAGCAGCGGGACTAGCGGGGCTAACAATGAGCAGTTCTTC. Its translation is CSSGTSGANNEQFF.

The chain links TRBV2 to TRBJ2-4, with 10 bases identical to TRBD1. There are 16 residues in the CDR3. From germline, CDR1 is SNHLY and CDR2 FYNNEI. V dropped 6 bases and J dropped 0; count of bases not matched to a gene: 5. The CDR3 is CASSAGQGRAKNIQYF. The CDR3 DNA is TGTGCCAGCAGCGCGGGACAGGGGAGAGCCAAAAACATTCAGTACTTC.

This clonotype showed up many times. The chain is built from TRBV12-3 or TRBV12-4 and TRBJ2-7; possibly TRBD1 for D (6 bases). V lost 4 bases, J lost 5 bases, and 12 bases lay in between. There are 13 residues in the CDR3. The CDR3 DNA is TGTGCCAGCAGTTCAGAACAGGGCCACGAGCAGTACTTC. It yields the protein CASSSEQGHEQYF.

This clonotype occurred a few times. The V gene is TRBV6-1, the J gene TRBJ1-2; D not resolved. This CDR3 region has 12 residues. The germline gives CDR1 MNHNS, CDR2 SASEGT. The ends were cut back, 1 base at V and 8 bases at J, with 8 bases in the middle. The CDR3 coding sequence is TGTGCCAGCAGTGAAGTGTGGACGGGCTACACCTTC. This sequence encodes CASSEVWTGYTF.

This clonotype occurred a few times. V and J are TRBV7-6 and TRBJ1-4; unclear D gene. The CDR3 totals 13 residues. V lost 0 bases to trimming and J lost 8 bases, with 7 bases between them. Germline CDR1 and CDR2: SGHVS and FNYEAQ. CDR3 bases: TGTGCCAGCAGCTTAGCCTCCGGAGAAAAACTGTTTTTT. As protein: CASSLASGEKLFF. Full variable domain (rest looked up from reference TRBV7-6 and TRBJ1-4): GAGVSQSPRYKVTKRGQDVALRCDPISGHVSLYWYRQALGQGPEFLTYFNYEAQQDKSGLPNDRFSAERPEGSISTLTIQRTEQRDSAMYRCASSLASGEKLFFGSGTQLSVL.

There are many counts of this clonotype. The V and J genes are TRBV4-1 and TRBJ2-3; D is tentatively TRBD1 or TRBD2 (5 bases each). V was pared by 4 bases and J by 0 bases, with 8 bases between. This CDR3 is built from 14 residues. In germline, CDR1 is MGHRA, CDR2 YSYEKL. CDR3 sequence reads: CASSPGPSTDTQYF. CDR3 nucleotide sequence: TGCGCCAGCAGCCCGGGGCCCAGCACAGATACGCAGTATTTT.